This T cell receptor beta chain stems from a study of cytomegalovirus exposure and HLA in healthy donors. PCR was performed using 60 Vbeta and 13 Jbeta primers. Assay: immunoSEQ multiplex PCR; the TCRdb copy retains only in-frame clones and omits some. The table lists over 150,000 clones, roughly 82% of them singletons. Germline CDR1 is MNHNY and CDR2 is SVGAGI (reference sequence). V gave up 3 bases and J gave up 0 bases, with 9 bases separating them. The CDR3 is 14 residues long. Sequenced material: PBMCs. The clonotype was recovered from a woman aged 50 to 65 in good health and CMV-seropositive. The genes are TRBV6-6 and TRBJ2-7; perhaps TRBD1 as D (5 bases). The CDR3 protein is CASSYNRNSYEQYF. CDR3 nucleotides: TGTGCCAGCAGTTATAACAGGAACTCCTACGAGCAGTACTTC.